This TCR beta chain was profiled in a study of OX40 agonist ivuxolimab in advanced cancers. Generated by immunoSEQ multiplex PCR, the TCRdb table keeps only in-frame clones and is missing some. The repertoire consists of 10,000 or so clones, with 75% to 85% occurring once and the leading ten covering approximately 30%. A single count supports this clone. Antigen specificity is unknown. The study's findings and limits: Low normalized T-cell clonal expansion was additionally recorded for some nonresponders. There was clonal expansion of CD4+ and CD8+ blood T cells by week 6 at 0.1 to 3.0 mg/kg.

Germline trimming cut 4 bases from V and 3 bases from J; bases unmatched to any gene: 5. The germline V gene encodes CDR1 SGHRS and CDR2 YFSETQ. The CDR3 extends over 14 amino acids. This material consisted of CD4+ or CD8+ T cells sorted from blood, taken in a trial of the OX40 agonist ivuxolimab. The rearrangement uses TRBV5-1 and TRBJ2-3, with 7 bases matching TRBD2. The receptor was isolated from an adult with an advanced solid tumor such as melanoma, head and neck, liver or kidney cancer. The CDR3 sequence: CASSISGGTDTQYF. CDR3 nucleotide sequence: TGCGCCAGCAGCATCTCCGGGGGGACAGATACGCAGTATTTT.